A single sample is the source of the 22 T cell receptor beta chains below, sequenced in a study of cytomegalovirus exposure and HLA in healthy donors. The primer mix had 60 Vbeta and 13 Jbeta primers. This table comes from immunoSEQ multiplex PCR, and its TCRdb copy is limited to in-frame clones, with some not included. The sample lists approximately 140,000 clones; 60% to 85% were seen once. The sample was PBMCs. All receptors come from a middle-aged man in good health and CMV-seropositive.

The chain joins TRBV5-1 to TRBJ2-5, with TRBD2 matching 7 bases. J lost 2 bases, V lost 1 base, and 5 bases had no gene match. This CDR3 comprises 15 residues. The V gene's germline CDR1 is SGHRS and CDR2 YFSETQ. The CDR3 DNA sequence: TGCGCCAGCAGCTTGACCCTAGCGGCGCAAGAGACCCAGTACTTC. Its translation is CASSLTLAAQETQYF.

The chain carries TRBV6-5 and TRBJ2-1; D might be TRBD2 (6 bases). Looked up from germline, CDR1 is MNHEY and CDR2 is SVGAGI. The ends were cut back, 5 bases at V and 9 bases at J, with 8 bases in the middle. The CDR3 has 11 residues. The CDR3 is CASSNSGEQFF. The CDR3 nucleotides are TGTGCCAGCAGTAATAGCGGTGAGCAGTTCTTC.

V gene TRBV28 combines with J gene TRBJ2-5; D is unclear. With the DNA end fitting TRBJ2-7 better, the J assignment may be wrong. CDR3 length: 14 residues. The V gene's germline CDR1 is MDHEN and CDR2 SYDVKM. The CDR3 DNA follows: TGTGCCAGCCTCGCCAGGCCGAGCTCCTACGAGCAGTACTTC. Translating gives CASLARPSSYEQYF.

The gene calls are TRBV7-9 and TRBJ1-4; 8 bases align to TRBD1. Germline CDR1 SEHNR, CDR2 FQNEAQ (reference sequence). CDR3 length: 15 residues. V shed 5 bases and J 7 bases; nucleotides not matched to a gene: 9. The CDR3 DNA is TGTGCCAGCAGCGACCGACAGGGGCTCGGTGAAAAACTGTTTTTT. Amino acids: CASSDRQGLGEKLFF.

This clone has a single count. The chain employs TRBV25-1 and TRBJ2-3; D might be TRBD1 (6 bases). The CDR3 loop spans 14 amino acids. V was trimmed by 6 bases and J by 3 bases, leaving 13 bases between them. From germline, CDR1 is MGHDK and CDR2 SYGVNS. The CDR3 spells CASRKDSNTDTQYF. In DNA, the CDR3 is TGTGCCAGCAGGAAGGACAGTAATACAGATACGCAGTATTTT.

This rearrangement joins TRBV28 to TRBJ1-1; maybe TRBD1 (5 bases). The CDR3 has 15 amino acids. Germline assignment: CDR1 MDHEN and CDR2 SYDVKM. The V end lost 2 bases, the J end lost 2 bases, and 12 bases lay between the germline ends. The CDR3 nucleotides read TGTGCCAGCAGTTTAGTACAGGCGACTAACACTGAAGCTTTCTTT. Its translation is CASSLVQATNTEAFF.

The chain's CDR3 is CASSQLSGGNYEQYF. CDR3 DNA sequence: TGCGCCAGCAGCCAACTTAGCGGGGGGAACTACGAGCAGTACTTC. V gene TRBV4-1 combines with J gene TRBJ2-7, with TRBD2 matching 10 bases. Germline V gene lookup returns CDR1 MGHRA and CDR2 YSYEKL. The V gene end was trimmed by 2 bases and the J gene end by 3 bases; junction bases not matched to a gene: 4. CDR3 size: 15 residues.

V is TRBV5-1 and J is TRBJ2-2; 11 bases are a match to TRBD1. The CDR3 extends over 15 amino acids. V shed 5 bases and J 7 bases; nucleotides not matched to a gene: 7. The germline gives CDR1 SGHRS, CDR2 YFSETQ. CDR3 nucleotides: TGCGCCAGCAGACGAGGACAGGGGGCGAGCGGGGAGCTGTTTTTT. This encodes CASRRGQGASGELFF.

This clone was counted only a few times. At one of its ends the junction is not consistent with the germline gene, which may arise from a read error. V and J are TRBV2 and TRBJ2-5, with D uncertain. Germline V lookup: CDR1 SNHLY, CDR2 FYNNEI. The CDR3 has 13 residues. CDR3 loop: CASSEVGEENQYF. DNA of the CDR3: TGTGCCAGCAGTGAAGTGGGCGAAGAGAACCAGTACTTC.

The chain's CDR3 is CSVEGRSYEQYF. As DNA, the CDR3 is TGCAGCGTTGAGGGGCGATCCTACGAGCAGTACTTC. V usage is TRBV29-1 and J usage is TRBJ2-7, with D possibly TRBD1 on 5 matching bases. Germline V gene sequence: CDR1 SQVTM, CDR2 ANQGSEA. The CDR3 contains 12 residues. V lost 3 bases and J lost 1, with 7 bases in between.

This clone was seen more than once but under ten times. The V call is TRBV2, the J call TRBJ2-5; D may be TRBD1 (5 bases). The germline V and J ends were trimmed by 7 bases and 3 bases, with 12 bases remaining between them. Germline CDR1 SNHLY, CDR2 FYNNEI. There are 13 residues in the CDR3. DNA of the CDR3: TGTGCCAGCAACCTACAGGTAGAAGAGACCCAGTACTTC. It specifies CASNLQVEETQYF.

V gene TRBV27 combines with J gene TRBJ2-7; no clear D. Germline V gene lookup returns CDR1 MNHEY and CDR2 SMNVEV (reference sequence). With 3 bases removed from V and 3 bases from J, the gap between germline ends came to 12 bases. The CDR3 totals 14 residues. The CDR3 DNA reads TGTGCCAGCAGTTTGCGGCTCGAAGGCTACGAGCAGTACTTC. Its protein product is CASSLRLEGYEQYF.

The chain employs TRBV21-1 and TRBJ1-5; the table assigns TRBD1, which was not confirmed against the DNA. TRBV21-1 represents a pseudogene. The CDR3 is 14 amino acids. Here the CDR3 reads CASPPRTLNQPQHF. The CDR3 DNA sequence: TGTGCCAGCCCCCCTCGGACACTCAATCAGCCCCAGCATTTT.

The J gene is TRBJ2-4, the V gene TRBV5-1; weak D call: TRBD1 (7 bases). V was trimmed by 0 bases and J by 3 bases, leaving 10 bases between them. The CDR3 extends over 15 amino acids. Germline V gene data show CDR1 as SGHRS and CDR2 as YFSETQ. CDR3 nucleotide sequence: TGCGCCAGCAGCTTGGGACAGGGAGGCAAAAACATTCAGTACTTC. Translating it yields CASSLGQGGKNIQYF.

Of note for this clone: The junction differs from germline at one of its ends, possibly a read error. As DNA, the CDR3 is TGTTCCAGCAGCGGAAGGACAGCCGAAACCTACGAGCAGTACTTC. Amino acid sequence: CSSSGRTAETYEQYF. The chain is built from TRBV7-9 and TRBJ2-7, with D possibly matching TRBD1 (6 bases). Germline V gene sequence: CDR1 SEHNR, CDR2 FQNEAQ (reference sequence). CDR3 length equals 15 residues.

This clone appeared a single time. The chain uses TRBV29-1 and TRBJ1-1; 7 nucleotides match TRBD1. CDR3 length: 14 amino acids. Germline V gene data show CDR1 as SQVTM and CDR2 as ANQGSEA. V gave up 0 bases and J gave up 2 bases; unmatched junction bases: 3. CDR3 DNA sequence: TGCAGCGTTGAAGAAGGGACAGCCAACACTGAAGCTTTCTTT. Translated, it gives CSVEEGTANTEAFF.

This clone was picked up one time. The chain carries TRBV7-2 and TRBJ1-5; no firm D call. The CDR3 consists of 18 residues. Per the germline V gene, CDR1 is SGHTA and CDR2 is FQGNSA. The V gene lost 1 base and the J gene lost 0 bases, with 16 bases spanning the gap. CDR3 sequence reads: CASSLGFRSGTSNQPQHF. The CDR3 DNA reads as TGTGCCAGCAGCTTAGGTTTTAGGTCGGGAACTAGCAATCAGCCCCAGCATTTT.

This clone was seen a few times. V gene TRBV27 combines with J gene TRBJ2-5; TRBD1 might be the D (5 bases). The CDR3 consists of 15 residues. The V gene lost 6 bases and the J gene lost 2 bases, with 16 bases spanning the gap. The germline gives CDR1 MNHEY, CDR2 SMNVEV (reference sequence). Here the CDR3 reads CASRSWVRQQETQYF. As DNA, the CDR3 is TGTGCCAGCAGATCTTGGGTACGACAGCAAGAGACCCAGTACTTC.

This chain joins TRBV6-6 and TRBJ2-2; D gene uncertain. The V and J ends lost 2 bases and 2 bases respectively, with 6 bases between them. Germline CDR1 and CDR2: MNHNY and SVGAGI (reference sequence). The length of the CDR3 is 14 residues. This CDR3 is CASSYGGNTGELFF. CDR3 DNA sequence: TGTGCCAGCAGTTACGGCGGTAACACCGGGGAGCTGTTTTTT.

J is TRBJ2-1 and V is TRBV30, with D possibly matching TRBD2 (6 bases). The CDR3 is 13 amino acids. Trimming stripped 4 bases from V and 5 bases from J, with 12 bases between. CDR1 is GTSNPN and CDR2 is SVGIG in the germline V gene (reference sequence). CDR3 sequence (DNA): TGTGCCTGGAATCCGGGACTGCACAATGAGCAGTTCTTC. Translating gives CAWNPGLHNEQFF.

The V and J genes are TRBV29-1 and TRBJ1-2, with 11 bases lining up with TRBD1. The length of the CDR3 is 16 residues. The germline V gene has CDR1 SQVTM and CDR2 ANQGSEA. J was trimmed by 6 bases and V by 4 bases; bases with no gene match: 13. For the CDR3, the DNA is TGCAGCGTTGGACAAAACTGGGACAGGGGGGCGAATGGCTACACCTTC. Translated, it gives CSVGQNWDRGANGYTF.

The rearrangement joins TRBV13 to TRBJ1-3, with 8 nucleotides matching TRBD1. Germline loops: CDR1 PRHDT, CDR2 FYEKMQ (reference sequence). The CDR3 contains 15 residues. V dropped 0 bases and J dropped 3; count of bases not matched to a gene: 1. The CDR3 region has the DNA TGTGCCAGCAGCTTAGGCGACAGGGGTGGAAACACCATATATTTT. Protein: CASSLGDRGGNTIYF. The full variable domain, in which reference TRBV13 and TRBJ1-3 provide the parts outside the CDR3, is AAGVIQSPRHLIKEKRETATLKCYPIPRHDTVYWYQQGPGQDPQFLISFYEKMQSDKGSIPDRFSAQQFSDYHSELNMSSLELGDSALYFCASSLGDRGGNTIYFGEGSWLTVV.